This T cell receptor (beta chain) was profiled in a study of radiation and T cells in renal cell carcinoma. Trimming removed 1 base from V and 1 base from J, with 8 bases in between. From germline, CDR1 is MGHRA and CDR2 YSYEKL. The CDR3 is 15 amino acids. Libraries were prepared by immunoSEQ multiplex PCR; TCRdb keeps only in-frame clonotypes and omits some of them. Of tens of thousands of clones in the sample, about 89% are singletons; the top ten hold 6%. The count of this clone is one. The time point here: blood 4 weeks post-SBRT, at nephrectomy. Treatment of the sample: 15 Gy SBRT to primary tumor, nephrectomy 4 weeks later. Nephrectomy followed 15 Gy stereotactic body radiation by 4 weeks. Clear cell pathology was present in this patient's renal cell carcinoma.

Sequencing was performed on blood, taken from a patient whose treatment included radiotherapy and nephrectomy. V gene TRBV4-1 combines with J gene TRBJ1-3; D unresolved. This receptor was taken from a woman aged 70-85 years with renal cell carcinoma. CDR3 in amino acids: CASSQGSVSGNTIYF. The DNA of the CDR3 is TGCGCCAGCAGCCAAGGGTCAGTTTCTGGAAACACCATATATTTT.